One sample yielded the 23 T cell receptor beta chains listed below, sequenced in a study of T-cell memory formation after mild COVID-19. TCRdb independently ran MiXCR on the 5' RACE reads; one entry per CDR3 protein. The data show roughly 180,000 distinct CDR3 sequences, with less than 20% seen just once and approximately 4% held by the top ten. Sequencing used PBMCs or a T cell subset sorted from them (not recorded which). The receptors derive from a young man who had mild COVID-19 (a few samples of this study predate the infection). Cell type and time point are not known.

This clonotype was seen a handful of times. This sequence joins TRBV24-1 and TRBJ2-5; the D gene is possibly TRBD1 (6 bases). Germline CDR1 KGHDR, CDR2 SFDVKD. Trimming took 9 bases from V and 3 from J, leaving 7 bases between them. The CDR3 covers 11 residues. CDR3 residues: CATAGEETQYF. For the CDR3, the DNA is TGTGCCACCGCAGGGGAAGAGACCCAGTACTTC.

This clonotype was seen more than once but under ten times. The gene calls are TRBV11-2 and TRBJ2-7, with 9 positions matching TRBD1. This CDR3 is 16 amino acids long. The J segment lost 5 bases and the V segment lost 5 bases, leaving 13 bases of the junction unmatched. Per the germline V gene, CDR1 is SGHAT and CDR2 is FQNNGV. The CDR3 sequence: CASSPTDRGKRDEQYF. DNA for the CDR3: TGTGCCAGCAGCCCCACCGACAGGGGGAAACGGGACGAGCAGTACTTC.

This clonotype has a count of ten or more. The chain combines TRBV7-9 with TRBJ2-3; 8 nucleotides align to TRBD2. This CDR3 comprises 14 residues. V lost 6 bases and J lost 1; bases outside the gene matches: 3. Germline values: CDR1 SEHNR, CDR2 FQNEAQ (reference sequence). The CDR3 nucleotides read TGTGCCAGCAGTCCGACTAGCGGCACAGATACGCAGTATTTT. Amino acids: CASSPTSGTDTQYF.

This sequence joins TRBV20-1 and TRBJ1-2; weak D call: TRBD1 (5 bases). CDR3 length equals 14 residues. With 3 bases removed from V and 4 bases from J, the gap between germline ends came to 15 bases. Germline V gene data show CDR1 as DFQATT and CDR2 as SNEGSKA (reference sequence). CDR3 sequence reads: CSARDTLVPYGYTF. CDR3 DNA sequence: TGCAGTGCTAGGGACACTCTGGTCCCCTATGGCTACACCTTC.

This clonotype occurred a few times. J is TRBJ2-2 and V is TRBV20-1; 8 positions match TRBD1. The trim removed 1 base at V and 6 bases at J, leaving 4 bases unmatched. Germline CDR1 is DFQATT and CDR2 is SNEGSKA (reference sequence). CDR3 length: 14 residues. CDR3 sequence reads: CSARGLQGAGELFF. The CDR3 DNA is TGCAGTGCTAGAGGCCTACAGGGGGCCGGGGAGCTGTTTTTT.

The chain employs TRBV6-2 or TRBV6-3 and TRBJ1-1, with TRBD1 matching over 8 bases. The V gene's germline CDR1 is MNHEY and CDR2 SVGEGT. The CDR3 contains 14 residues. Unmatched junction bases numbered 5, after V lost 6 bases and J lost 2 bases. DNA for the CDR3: TGTGCCAGCAGCTACAGGGGGGATAACACTGAAGCTTTCTTT. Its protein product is CASSYRGDNTEAFF.

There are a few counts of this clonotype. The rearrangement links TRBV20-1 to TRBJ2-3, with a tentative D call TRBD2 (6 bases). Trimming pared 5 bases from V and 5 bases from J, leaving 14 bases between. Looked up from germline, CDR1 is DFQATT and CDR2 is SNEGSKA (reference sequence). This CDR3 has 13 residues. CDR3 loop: CSAQVRGIDTQYF. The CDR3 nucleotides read TGCAGTGCTCAGGTCCGGGGGATAGATACGCAGTATTTT.

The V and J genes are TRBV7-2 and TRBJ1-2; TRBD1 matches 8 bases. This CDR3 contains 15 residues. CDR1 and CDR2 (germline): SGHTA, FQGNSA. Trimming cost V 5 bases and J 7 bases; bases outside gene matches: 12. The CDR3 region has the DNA TGTGCCAGCAGCCCGATGAACAGGGGGTTGGGTGGCTACACCTTC. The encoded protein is CASSPMNRGLGGYTF.

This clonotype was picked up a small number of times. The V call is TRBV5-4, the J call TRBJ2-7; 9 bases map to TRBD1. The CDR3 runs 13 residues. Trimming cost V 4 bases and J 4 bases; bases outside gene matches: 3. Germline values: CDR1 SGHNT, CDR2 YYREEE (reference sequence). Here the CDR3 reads CASSRQGVYEQYV. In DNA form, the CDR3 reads TGTGCCAGCAGCCGACAGGGGGTTTACGAGCAGTACGTC.

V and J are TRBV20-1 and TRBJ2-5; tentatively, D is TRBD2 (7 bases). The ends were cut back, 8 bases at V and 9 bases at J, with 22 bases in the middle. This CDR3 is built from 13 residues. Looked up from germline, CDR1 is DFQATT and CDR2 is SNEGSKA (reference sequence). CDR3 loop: CSPLGGGAGAQYF. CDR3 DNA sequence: TGCAGTCCCTTAGGGGGGGGCGCTGGGGCCCAGTACTTC.

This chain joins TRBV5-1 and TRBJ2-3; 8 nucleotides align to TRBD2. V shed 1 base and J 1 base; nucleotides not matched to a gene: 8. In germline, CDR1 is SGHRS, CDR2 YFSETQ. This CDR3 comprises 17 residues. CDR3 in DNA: TGCGCCAGCAGCTTGCTGGCGGGGGGTGAGGGCACAGATACGCAGTATTTT. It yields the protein CASSLLAGGEGTDTQYF. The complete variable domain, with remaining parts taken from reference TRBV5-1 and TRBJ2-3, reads KAGVTQTPRYLIKTRGQQVTLSCSPISGHRSVSWYQQTPGQGLQFLFEYFSETQRNKGNFPGRFSGRQFSNSRSEMNVSTLELGDSALYLCASSLLAGGEGTDTQYFGPGTRLTVL.

In nucleotides, the CDR3 is TGCAGCGCCTCTGGACCGAGCTACAATGAGCAGTTCTTC. Its translation: CSASGPSYNEQFF. The chain employs TRBV29-1 and TRBJ2-1; D not certain. The CDR3 is made up of 13 amino acids. The V end lost 7 bases, the J end lost 3 bases, and 13 bases lay between the germline ends. Germline CDR1 reads SQVTM; CDR2 reads ANQGSEA.

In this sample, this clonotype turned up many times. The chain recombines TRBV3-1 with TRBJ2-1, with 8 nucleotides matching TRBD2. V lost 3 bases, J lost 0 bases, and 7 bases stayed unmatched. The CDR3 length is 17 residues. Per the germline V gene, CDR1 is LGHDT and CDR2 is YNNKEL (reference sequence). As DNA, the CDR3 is TGTGCCAGCAGCCAGGCCGGCAGCGGGGGCTCCTACAATGAGCAGTTCTTC. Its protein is CASSQAGSGGSYNEQFF.

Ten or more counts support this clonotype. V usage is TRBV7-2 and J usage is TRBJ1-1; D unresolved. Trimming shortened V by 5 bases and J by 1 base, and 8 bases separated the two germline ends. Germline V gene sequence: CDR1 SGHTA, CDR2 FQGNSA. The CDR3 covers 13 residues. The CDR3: CASSTQANTEAFF. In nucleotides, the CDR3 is TGTGCCAGCAGCACCCAGGCGAACACTGAAGCTTTCTTT.

The DNA for the CDR3 is TGTGCCAGCAGTCCACCCCCCGGGACTAGCGGGGGTACAGATACGCAGTATTTT. This sequence encodes CASSPPPGTSGGTDTQYF. The gene calls are TRBV6-6 and TRBJ2-3; 14 nucleotides match TRBD2. CDR1 is MNHNY and CDR2 is SVGAGI in the germline V gene (reference sequence). Trimming at V came to 5 bases and at J to 3 bases, leaving 10 bases not matched to a gene. This CDR3 spans 18 amino acids.

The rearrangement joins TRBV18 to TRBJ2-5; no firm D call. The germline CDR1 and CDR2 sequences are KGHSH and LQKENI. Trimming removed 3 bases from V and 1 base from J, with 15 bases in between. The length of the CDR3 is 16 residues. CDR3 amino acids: CASSPTLEPIQETQYF. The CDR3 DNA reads TGTGCCAGCTCACCGACCCTCGAGCCTATCCAAGAGACCCAGTACTTC.

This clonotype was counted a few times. DNA of the CDR3: TGTGCCAGCAGCTTAGGTTCTTGGGGGGGGCAAGATACGCAGTATTTT. Amino acids: CASSLGSWGGQDTQYF. The V call is TRBV7-2, the J call TRBJ2-3; possibly TRBD2 for D (7 bases). The germline V gene encodes CDR1 SGHTA and CDR2 FQGNSA. This CDR3 comprises 16 residues. Trimming left V 1 base short and J 5 bases short, with 16 bases between. Supplemented by reference TRBV7-2 and TRBJ2-3, the full variable domain reads GAGVSQSPSNKVTEKGKDVELRCDPISGHTALYWYRQSLGQGLEFLIYFQGNSAPDKSGLPSDRFSAERTGGSVSTLTIQRTQQEDSAVYLCASSLGSWGGQDTQYFGPGTRLTVL.

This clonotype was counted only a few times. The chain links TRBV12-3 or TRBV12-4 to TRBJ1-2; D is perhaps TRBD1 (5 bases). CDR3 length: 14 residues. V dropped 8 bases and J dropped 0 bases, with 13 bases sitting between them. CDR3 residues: CASWLGGANYGYTF. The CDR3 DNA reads TGTGCCAGCTGGCTCGGGGGAGCTAACTATGGCTACACCTTC.

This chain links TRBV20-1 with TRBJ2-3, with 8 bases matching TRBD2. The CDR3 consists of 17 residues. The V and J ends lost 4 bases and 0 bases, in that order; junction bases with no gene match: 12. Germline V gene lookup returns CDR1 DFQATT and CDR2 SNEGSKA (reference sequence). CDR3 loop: CSAKRGHSGASTDTQYF. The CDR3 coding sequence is TGCAGTGCTAAGAGGGGCCATAGCGGGGCTAGCACAGATACGCAGTATTTT.

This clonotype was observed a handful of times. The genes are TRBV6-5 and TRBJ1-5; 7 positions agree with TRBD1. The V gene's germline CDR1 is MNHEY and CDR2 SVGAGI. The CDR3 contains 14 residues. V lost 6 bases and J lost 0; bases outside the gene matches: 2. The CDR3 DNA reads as TGTGCCAGCAGACGGGACAGTAGCAATCAGCCCCAGCATTTT. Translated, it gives CASRRDSSNQPQHF.

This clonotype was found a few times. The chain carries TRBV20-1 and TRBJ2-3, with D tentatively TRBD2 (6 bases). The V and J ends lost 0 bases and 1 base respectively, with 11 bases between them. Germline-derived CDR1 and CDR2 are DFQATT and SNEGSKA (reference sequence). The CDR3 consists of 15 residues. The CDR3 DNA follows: TGCAGTGCTAGAGACGCCTCGGGGGGCACAGATACGCAGTATTTT. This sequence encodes CSARDASGGTDTQYF.

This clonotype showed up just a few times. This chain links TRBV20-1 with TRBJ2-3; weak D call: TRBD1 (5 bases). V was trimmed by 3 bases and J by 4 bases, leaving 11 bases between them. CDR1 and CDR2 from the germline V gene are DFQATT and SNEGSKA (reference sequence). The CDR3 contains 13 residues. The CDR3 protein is CSARGLWADTQYF. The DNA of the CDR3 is TGCAGTGCTAGGGGGCTCTGGGCAGATACGCAGTATTTT.

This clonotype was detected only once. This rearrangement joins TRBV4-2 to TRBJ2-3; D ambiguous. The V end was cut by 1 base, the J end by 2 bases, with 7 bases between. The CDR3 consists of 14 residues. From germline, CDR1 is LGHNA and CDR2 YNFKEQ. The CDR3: CASSQAMATDTQYF. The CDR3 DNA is TGTGCCAGCAGCCAAGCAATGGCCACAGATACGCAGTATTTT.